The sequence of this T cell receptor beta chain was determined in a study of blood T cell repertoires in COVID-19. Study background: Samples of COVID-19 (acute and convalescent) were obtained from the United States, Italy and Spain. The analysed material was cDNA or gDNA that came from T cells, B-cell-depleted T cells, or PBMCs.

Trimming stripped 1 base from V and 7 bases from J, with 14 bases between. CDR1 and CDR2 (germline): SGHTA, FQGNSA. There are 15 residues in the CDR3. Per the original data handling: How many nucleated cells were present was estimated from reference gene primer amplification. Sequencing used immunoSEQ multiplex PCR; TCRdb keeps in-frame clones, though not all of them. V, J and clone size reflect that table, while D and trimming were determined from the DNA. Of some 150,000 clones in the sample, around 84% are singletons; the top ten hold more than 7.5%. This TCR derives from a woman between 45 and 65 years old with acute or convalescent COVID-19. V is TRBV7-2 and J is TRBJ1-5; possible D gene TRBD1, 6 bases. The sample taken for sequencing was peripheral blood. The CDR3 DNA reads TGTGCCAGCAGCTTAGAGGGCAGGGGCAGGCAGCCCCAGCATTTT. Translated: CASSLEGRGRQPQHF.